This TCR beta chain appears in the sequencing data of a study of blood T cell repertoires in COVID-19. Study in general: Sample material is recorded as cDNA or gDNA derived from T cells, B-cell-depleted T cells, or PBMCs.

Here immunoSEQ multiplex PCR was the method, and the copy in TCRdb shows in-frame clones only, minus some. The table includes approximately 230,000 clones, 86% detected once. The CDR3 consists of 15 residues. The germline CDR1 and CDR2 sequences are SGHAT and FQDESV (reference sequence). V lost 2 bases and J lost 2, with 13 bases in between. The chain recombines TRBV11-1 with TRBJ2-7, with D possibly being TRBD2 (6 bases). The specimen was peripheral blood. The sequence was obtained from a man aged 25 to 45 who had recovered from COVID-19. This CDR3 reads CASSLIAVGAYEQYF. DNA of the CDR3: TGTGCCAGCAGCTTAATAGCGGTTGGGGCCTACGAGCAGTACTTC.